The next 28 T cell receptor beta chains were all read from a single sample in a study of Ad26.COV2.S vaccination and SARS-CoV-2 variants. Only in-frame clones appear in the TCRdb table, and some are missing; sequencing was by immunoSEQ multiplex PCR. Of about 680,000 clones in the sample, 89% were seen once. The treatment denotes: roughly 19 received Ad26.COV2.S at low or high dose, single or two shots; five or six received placebo; per-sample allocation not given. Each sample was drawn 63 days after the first injection (of vaccine or placebo). Sequencing used peripheral blood, obtained in a trial of Ad26.COV2.S vaccine versus placebo. These receptors were taken from a person between 18 and 60 years old who received the Ad26.COV2.S COVID-19 vaccine or a placebo.

The chain employs TRBV5-1 and TRBJ2-2; tentative D call: TRBD2 (6 bases). V lost 1 base and J lost 3, with 10 bases in between. Germline V gives CDR1 SGHRS, CDR2 YFSETQ. The CDR3 is 15 amino acids. The CDR3 nucleotides are TGCGCCAGCAGCTTGTCTAGCGCGGACACCGGGGAGCTGTTTTTT. Residues: CASSLSSADTGELFF.

In DNA, the CDR3 is TGCGCCAGCAGCCAAGTGGAGGGAGACACTGAAGCTTTCTTT. Protein: CASSQVEGDTEAFF. The rearrangement links TRBV4-1 to TRBJ1-1; D is unclear. The CDR3 covers 14 residues. The germline gives CDR1 MGHRA, CDR2 YSYEKL. Trimming pared 1 base from V and 3 bases from J, leaving 9 bases between.

The chain links TRBV7-2 to TRBJ1-5; D not certain. The V end was cut by 1 base, the J end by 5 bases, with 6 bases between. Germline lookup yields CDR1 SGHTA and CDR2 FQGNSA. CDR3 length equals 13 residues. The CDR3 is CASSLDTYQPQHF. The CDR3 nucleotides are TGTGCCAGCAGCTTAGACACCTATCAGCCCCAGCATTTT.

The chain combines TRBV30 with TRBJ1-2; 7 nucleotides align to TRBD1. CDR3 length: 11 amino acids. J gave up 7 bases and V 3 bases, and 2 bases lay outside the gene matches. Germline assignment: CDR1 GTSNPN and CDR2 SVGIG (reference sequence). The CDR3 nucleotides are TGTGCCTGGAGATACAGGGGTGGCTACACCTTC. Its translation is CAWRYRGGYTF.

The chain couples TRBV30 to TRBJ2-5; 8 bases map to TRBD1. The germline V gene encodes CDR1 GTSNPN and CDR2 SVGIG (reference sequence). The junction had 9 bases not matched to a gene; V was cut back by 2 bases and J by 4 bases. The CDR3 runs to 15 residues. The CDR3 loop reads CAWSSNGQGRETQYF. As DNA, the CDR3 is TGTGCCTGGAGTTCCAATGGACAGGGCAGAGAGACCCAGTACTTC. Based on the CDR3 plus reference TRBV30 and TRBJ2-5, the full variable domain is SQTIHQWPATLVQPVGSPLSLECTVEGTSNPNLYWYRQAAGRGLQLLFYSVGIGQISSEVPQNLSASRPQDRQFILSSKKLLLSDSGFYLCAWSSNGQGRETQYFGPGTRLLVL.

The chain links TRBV7-6 to TRBJ2-7; TRBD1 or TRBD2 may be the D gene (5 bases each). Trimming took off 4 bases at V and 1 base at J, with 14 bases between the two ends. CDR3 length: 15 amino acids. Germline CDR1 SGHVS, CDR2 FNYEAQ. This CDR3 is CASSSRGAPSYEQYF. In DNA, the CDR3 is TGTGCCAGCAGCTCTAGGGGAGCGCCTTCCTACGAGCAGTACTTC.

This clone was observed a few times. The J gene is TRBJ1-5, the V gene TRBV2, with D unresolved. CDR1 SNHLY and CDR2 FYNNEI come from the germline V gene. This CDR3 has 17 amino acids. Trimming stripped 6 bases from V and 5 bases from J, with 23 bases between. The CDR3: CASSPRRSAGRDQPQHF. CDR3 in DNA: TGTGCCAGCAGCCCCCGGAGGTCGGCAGGACGAGATCAGCCCCAGCATTTT.

The chain couples TRBV2 to TRBJ1-5, with 7 bases lining up with TRBD1. The V segment lost 6 bases and the J segment 4 bases; nucleotides outside the gene matches: 12. The CDR3 is 16 amino acids. Germline lookup yields CDR1 SNHLY and CDR2 FYNNEI. The CDR3 DNA sequence: TGTGCCAGCAGCGGAGACTTCCGGGACAGAAATCAGCCCCAGCATTTT. Its protein is CASSGDFRDRNQPQHF.

The chain is built from TRBV19 and TRBJ2-7, with 12 nucleotides matching TRBD1. V dropped 6 bases and J dropped 6; count of bases not matched to a gene: 6. The CDR3 has 14 amino acids. In germline, CDR1 is LNHDA, CDR2 SQIVND (reference sequence). The CDR3 sequence: CASSTRDRGREQYF. The CDR3 coding sequence is TGTGCCAGTAGCACGAGGGACAGGGGGCGCGAGCAGTACTTC. The full variable domain, rest sourced from reference TRBV19 and TRBJ2-7, is DGGITQSPKYLFRKEGQNVTLSCEQNLNHDAMYWYRQDPGQGLRLIYYSQIVNDFQKGDIAEGYSVSREKKESFPLTVTSAQKNPTAFYLCASSTRDRGREQYFGPGTRLTVT.

The gene calls are TRBV7-2 and TRBJ2-7; D possibly matches TRBD1 or TRBD2 (5 bases each). The CDR3 is made up of 13 amino acids. Germline CDR1 reads SGHTA; CDR2 reads FQGNSA. V was pared by 5 bases and J by 2 bases, with 10 bases between. This CDR3 is CASSRDGAYEQYF. Here the CDR3 DNA reads TGTGCCAGCAGCCGGGACGGGGCCTACGAGCAGTACTTC.

Of note for this clone: This same CDR3 is encoded by further DNA sequences in the sample. This chain joins TRBV6-5 and TRBJ1-2, with TRBD1 matching 7 bases. V lost 8 bases to trimming and J lost 5 bases; unmatched junction nucleotides: 5. CDR1 and CDR2 (germline): MNHEY, SVGAGI. The CDR3 sequence is 12 residues long. The CDR3 nucleotides are TGTGCCAGCTCGGCAGGGGGGTATGGCTACACCTTC. Its protein is CASSAGGYGYTF.

V is TRBV30 and J is TRBJ1-4; 7 nucleotides line up with TRBD1. Germline lookup yields CDR1 GTSNPN and CDR2 SVGIG (reference sequence). This CDR3 has 15 amino acids. V dropped 5 bases and J dropped 5; count of bases not matched to a gene: 11. CDR3 in amino acids: CAWAGRGTENEKLFF. The DNA for the CDR3 is TGTGCCTGGGCCGGGCGGGGGACAGAAAATGAAAAACTGTTTTTT.

In its sample, this clone was seen a few times. The gene calls are TRBV2 and TRBJ1-6; D is possibly TRBD1 (5 bases). This CDR3 is 13 amino acids long. V gave up 7 bases and J gave up 6 bases, with 10 bases separating them. Germline CDR1 is SNHLY and CDR2 is FYNNEI. CDR3 coding DNA: TGTGCCAGCACGGGGGGATTTAATTCACCCCTCCACTTT. Its translation: CASTGGFNSPLHF. The full variable domain, rest sourced from reference TRBV2 and TRBJ1-6, is EPEVTQTPSHQVTQMGQEVILRCVPISNHLYFYWYRQILGQKVEFLVSFYNNEISEKSEIFDDQFSVERPDGSNFTLKIRSTKLEDSAMYFCASTGGFNSPLHFGNGTRLTVT.

This clone was counted once. V is TRBV5-1 and J is TRBJ1-5, with 9 bases identical to TRBD1. Per germline, CDR1 SGHRS and CDR2 YFSETQ. This CDR3 comprises 15 residues. V shed 0 bases and J 4 bases; nucleotides not matched to a gene: 2. The CDR3 region is CASSLGTGVNQPQHF. DNA for the CDR3: TGCGCCAGCAGCTTGGGGACAGGGGTTAATCAGCCCCAGCATTTT.

CDR3 DNA: TGTGCCTGGACTCAGGACGGAGACTCGATCGAAGCTTTCTTT. The encoded protein is CAWTQDGDSIEAFF. The rearrangement uses TRBV30 and TRBJ1-1; unclear D gene. The CDR3 runs to 14 residues. CDR1 and CDR2 from the germline V gene are GTSNPN and SVGIG (reference sequence). V was pared by 4 bases and J by 8 bases, with 20 bases between.

This rearrangement joins TRBV24-1 to TRBJ1-1, with D maybe TRBD1 (5 bases). CDR3 length: 13 amino acids. In germline, CDR1 is KGHDR, CDR2 SFDVKD. V lost 2 bases to trimming and J lost 9 bases, with 12 bases between them. DNA of the CDR3: TGTGCCACCAGTGATTCCGGGACGGGCAAAGCTTTCTTT. Translated, it gives CATSDSGTGKAFF.

The chain carries TRBV5-4 and TRBJ2-5; possibly TRBD2 for D (6 bases). With 0 bases removed from V and 1 base from J, the gap between germline ends came to 13 bases. Germline lookup yields CDR1 SGHNT and CDR2 YYREEE (reference sequence). The CDR3 is 16 amino acids. The CDR3 region has the DNA TGTGCCAGCAGCTTGGGGGGGGTGGGACTCCAAGAGACCCAGTACTTC. It yields the protein CASSLGGVGLQETQYF. Drawing the rest from reference TRBV5-4 and TRBJ2-5, the complete variable domain is ETGVTQSPTHLIKTRGQQVTLRCSSQSGHNTVSWYQQALGQGPQFIFQYYREEENGRGNFPPRFSGLQFPNYSSELNVNALELDDSALYLCASSLGGVGLQETQYFGPGTRLLVL.

The genes are TRBV10-1 and TRBJ1-1; the D is unclear. Germline V gene data show CDR1 as WNHNN and CDR2 as SYGVQD (reference sequence). This CDR3 has 16 residues. Trimming cost V 7 bases and J 1 base, with 19 bases left between them. CDR3 region: CASNTFTLGKNTEAFF. The CDR3 bases are TGCGCCAGCAACACATTCACCCTCGGGAAGAACACTGAAGCTTTCTTT.

The chain is built from TRBV5-5 and TRBJ1-1; tentative D call: TRBD1 (5 bases). Trimming removed 2 bases from V and 4 bases from J, with 12 bases in between. Looked up from germline, CDR1 is SGHKS and CDR2 is YYEKEE (reference sequence). This CDR3 contains 14 residues. The CDR3 loop reads CASSFWTSGTEAFF. Here the CDR3 DNA reads TGTGCCAGCAGCTTTTGGACAAGCGGCACTGAAGCTTTCTTT.

This chain connects TRBV19 to TRBJ2-1, with 14 bases identical to TRBD2. The CDR3 contains 14 residues. Germline CDR1 and CDR2: LNHDA and SQIVND (reference sequence). V shed 7 bases, J shed 8 bases, and the junction held 4 bases outside the gene matches. CDR3 protein: CASIGTSGSDEQFF. The CDR3 nucleotides are TGTGCCAGTATAGGGACTAGCGGGAGCGATGAGCAGTTCTTC.

The chain carries TRBV30 and TRBJ2-5, with a possible D match to TRBD2 (8 bases). The CDR3 spans 18 residues. The V end was cut by 1 base, the J end by 4 bases, with 25 bases between. Germline V gene data show CDR1 as GTSNPN and CDR2 as SVGIG (reference sequence). CDR3: CAWSEGASGLGSRETQYF. CDR3 nucleotides: TGTGCCTGGAGTGAGGGGGCTAGCGGGTTAGGTTCTAGAGAGACCCAGTACTTC.

The rearrangement joins TRBV18 to TRBJ2-5, with D perhaps TRBD1 (5 bases). Per germline, CDR1 KGHSH and CDR2 LQKENI. This CDR3 spans 16 amino acids. Trimming took off 3 bases at V and 5 bases at J, with 19 bases between the two ends. The CDR3 DNA reads TGTGCCAGCTCACCTCAGACAGTAATGACAAGGGAGACCCAGTACTTC. It is translated as CASSPQTVMTRETQYF.

The V gene is TRBV12-3 or TRBV12-4, the J gene TRBJ1-1, with a tentative D call TRBD1 (5 bases). The CDR3 contains 13 residues. The V gene lost 8 bases and the J gene lost 11 bases, with 21 bases spanning the gap. The CDR3 DNA reads TGTGCCAGCGCACTCCGGGACGGCCAAGTGGCTTTCTTT. The encoded protein is CASALRDGQVAFF.

The rearrangement uses TRBV7-9 and TRBJ2-7; perhaps TRBD2 as D (5 bases). The germline CDR1 and CDR2 sequences are SEHNR and FQNEAQ (reference sequence). Trimming removed 1 base at V and 2 bases at J, with 12 bases between. There are 15 residues in the CDR3. DNA of the CDR3: TGTGCCAGCAGCTTAGTCGGGAATTCGGCCTACGAGCAGTACTTC. Protein sequence: CASSLVGNSAYEQYF.

This clone appeared many times. CDR3: CASSVAGAYEQYF. The CDR3 DNA reads TGTGCCAGCAGTGTAGCGGGGGCCTACGAGCAGTACTTC. V gene TRBV6-1 combines with J gene TRBJ2-7; 9 positions match TRBD2. V shed 4 bases and J 2 bases; nucleotides not matched to a gene: 0. This CDR3 is 13 amino acids long. Per germline, CDR1 MNHNS and CDR2 SASEGT.

The V and J genes are TRBV7-8 and TRBJ1-5; 8 bases are a match to TRBD1. Trimming at V came to 1 base and at J to 2 bases, leaving 1 base not matched to a gene. This CDR3 is 15 amino acids long. Per germline, CDR1 SGHVS and CDR2 FQNEAQ. The CDR3 coding sequence is TGTGCCAGCAGCTTAGTGGGACAGGGCAATCAGCCCCAGCATTTT. It translates to CASSLVGQGNQPQHF.

In its sample, this clone was seen once. This chain joins TRBV4-2 and TRBJ1-1; no definite D call. This CDR3 contains 14 residues. The V and J ends lost 1 base and 8 bases respectively, with 14 bases between them. Germline V CDR1 and CDR2: LGHNA, YNFKEQ. The CDR3 spells CASSQVNSWAEAFF. The CDR3 nucleotides are TGTGCCAGCAGCCAAGTGAATAGCTGGGCCGAAGCTTTCTTT.

J is TRBJ1-4 and V is TRBV4-3, with a possible D match to TRBD1 (5 bases). From germline, CDR1 is LGHNA and CDR2 YSLEER. Trimming stripped 0 bases from V and 5 bases from J, with 7 bases between. CDR3 length: 14 amino acids. The CDR3 here is CASSQDRGNEKLFF. CDR3 bases: TGCGCCAGCAGCCAAGATCGGGGGAATGAAAAACTGTTTTTT.